These T cell receptor beta chains were read from a single sample in a study of chemoradiotherapy in HPV16-positive cancers. The assay was immunoSEQ multiplex PCR, and TCRdb's table has in-frame clones only and misses some. The table has about 5,000 clones, 77% seen once. The material was tumor tissue, obtained from a patient who underwent chemoradiotherapy. These receptors were taken from a human donor with HPV-associated anogenital cancer. CDR3s include the opening cysteine and the closing phenylalanine or tryptophan. D genes are given only for firm matches. Clone size, where shown, is once, few, many, or a class for clones that have expanded.

D,J,V,size,CDR3,DNA
.,TRBJ2-7,TRBV14,.,CASSQDIGPQREQYF,TGTGCCAGCAGCCAAGATATTGGGCCTCAGAGGGAGCAGTACTTC
.,TRBJ2-3,TRBV5-4,.,CASSLAGLRSDTQYF,TGTGCCAGCAGCTTGGCGGGGCTCCGCTCAGATACGCAGTATTTT
.,TRBJ2-1,TRBV9,few,CASSVEGLMDEQFF,TGTGCCAGCAGCGTAGAAGGTCTCATGGATGAGCAGTTCTTC
.,TRBJ1-3,TRBV6-1,few,CASSEFSGNTIYF,TGTGCCAGCAGTGAGTTCTCTGGAAACACCATATATTTT
.,TRBJ1-1,TRBV6-1,.,CASSEKENTEAFF,TGTGCCAGCAGTGAAAAGGAGAACACTGAAGCTTTCTTT
.,TRBJ2-5,TRBV18,medium-sized,CASSPPGQSETQYF,TGTGCCAGCTCACCACCGGGACAAAGCGAGACCCAGTACTTC
.,TRBJ1-5,TRBV28,.,CASSPRENNQPQHF,TGTGCCAGCAGCCCCAGGGAGAACAATCAGCCCCAGCATTTT
TRBD1,TRBJ1-3,TRBV6-1,.,CASSSGGSSGNTIYF,TGTGCCAGCAGTTCAGGGGGGTCCTCTGGAAACACCATATATTTT
.,TRBJ1-1,TRBV6-5,.,CASSNQNTEAFF,TGTGCCAGCAGTAACCAGAACACTGAAGCTTTCTTT
.,TRBJ1-5,TRBV9,.,CASGGQYSNQPQHF,TGTGCCAGCGGCGGCCAATATAGCAATCAGCCCCAGCATTTT
.,TRBJ2-2,TRBV5-6,.,CASSPGLGTGELFF,TGTGCCAGCAGCCCGGGACTTGGTACCGGGGAGCTGTTTTTT
TRBD2,TRBJ2-3,TRBV7-3,.,CASSLMSGGRSTDTQYF,TGTGCCAGCAGCTTAATGTCGGGGGGGCGGAGCACAGATACGCAGTATTTT
.,TRBJ1-5,TRBV5-3,.,CARSLGGWTRLNQPQHF,TGTGCCAGAAGCTTGGGGGGCTGGACAAGGCTTAATCAGCCCCAGCATTTT
TRBD1,TRBJ2-2,TRBV10-1,.,CASSRDSANTGELFF,TGCGCCAGCAGCCGGGACAGCGCGAACACCGGGGAGCTGTTTTTT
TRBD2,TRBJ2-3,TRBV10-3,.,CAISAPSRGGTDTQYF,TGTGCCATCAGTGCCCCTTCGCGGGGGGGCACAGATACGCAGTATTTT
.,TRBJ2-3,TRBV28,large,CASSLTADGTDTQYF,TGTGCCAGCAGTTTGACAGCCGATGGCACAGATACGCAGTATTTT
TRBD1,TRBJ1-1,TRBV11-3,few,CASSQGQWNTEAFF,TGTGCCAGCAGCCAGGGACAGTGGAACACTGAAGCTTTCTTT
TRBD1,TRBJ2-7,TRBV5-4,.,CASSLSRQGVGEQYF,TGTGCCAGCAGCTTGTCCCGACAGGGGGTTGGCGAGCAGTACTTC
.,TRBJ2-5,TRBV5-1,.,CASSLWAPGETQYF,TGCGCCAGCAGCTTGTGGGCTCCTGGAGAGACCCAGTACTTC
.,TRBJ1-5,TRBV7-9,.,CASSLGGWNQPQHF,TGTGCCAGCAGCTTAGGGGGTTGGAATCAGCCCCAGCATTTT
TRBD2,TRBJ2-1,TRBV30,.,CAWSEGGLAEKDEQFF,TGTGCCTGGAGTGAAGGGGGACTAGCGGAAAAGGATGAGCAGTTCTTC
TRBD2,TRBJ2-5,TRBV5-6,.,CASSSTSAGETQYF,TGTGCCAGCAGCTCGACTAGCGCTGGAGAGACCCAGTACTTC
.,TRBJ2-2,TRBV21-1,.,CASSKTDREGVTGELFF,TGTGCCAGCAGCAAGACCGACAGGGAAGGTGTCACCGGGGAGCTGTTTTTT
TRBD1,TRBJ2-7,TRBV13,.,CASSLRQGASPYEQYF,TGTGCCAGCAGTCTCCGACAGGGGGCTTCCCCCTACGAGCAGTACTTC
TRBD1,TRBJ1-5,TRBV12-5,.,CASGSTGAGDQPQHF,TGTGCTAGTGGTTCGACAGGGGCGGGAGATCAGCCCCAGCATTTT
TRBD1,TRBJ1-1,TRBV30,.,CASDRGRTEAFF,TGTGCCTCAGACAGGGGAAGGACTGAAGCTTTCTTT
.,TRBJ2-7,TRBV18,once,CASSHGPPKEQYF,TGTGCCAGCTCTCACGGACCCCCTAAAGAGCAGTACTTC
.,TRBJ2-7,TRBV11-2,once,CASSLEAYEQYF,TGTGCCAGCAGCTTAGAGGCATACGAGCAGTACTTC
TRBD1,TRBJ2-1,TRBV18,.,CASSPPDRDHEQFF,TGTGCCAGCTCACCACCGGACAGGGACCATGAGCAGTTCTTC
.,TRBJ2-1,TRBV7-9,.,CASSPPLQYNEQFF,TGTGCCAGCAGCCCCCCGTTACAGTACAATGAGCAGTTCTTC
.,TRBJ1-5,TRBV2,medium-sized,CASRQEGRTHF,TGTGCCAGCAGACAGGAAGGAAGGACTCATTTT
.,TRBJ1-1,TRBV6-5,.,CASSYSWQKNTEAFF,TGTGCCAGCAGTTACTCGTGGCAGAAGAACACTGAAGCTTTCTTT
TRBD1,TRBJ1-2,TRBV11-3,.,CASSPGTGGSGYTF,TGTGCCAGCAGCCCCGGGACAGGGGGCAGTGGCTACACCTTC
TRBD1,TRBJ1-2,TRBV5-1,few,CASSSTGTGRGYTF,TGCGCCAGCAGCTCTACCGGGACAGGGAGGGGCTACACCTTC
.,TRBJ1-6,TRBV7-2,.,CASSLSSGEGSTPLHF,TGTGCCAGCAGCTTATCATCCGGTGAAGGCTCGACACCCCTCCACTTT
TRBD1,TRBJ1-1,TRBV10-2,.,CASSGQGGTEAFF,TGCGCCAGCAGTGGACAGGGAGGCACTGAAGCTTTCTTT
TRBD2,TRBJ2-7,TRBV6-1,.,CASSLAGGSYEQYF,TGTGCCAGCAGTCTAGCGGGAGGATCCTACGAGCAGTACTTC
TRBD1,TRBJ2-1,TRBV6-1,.,CASSEQGADYNEQFF,TGTGCCAGCAGTGAACAGGGGGCAGACTACAATGAGCAGTTCTTC
.,TRBJ2-3,TRBV6-5,.,CASSSTTDTQYF,TGTGCCAGCAGTTCTACCACAGATACGCAGTATTTT
.,TRBJ2-1,TRBV1,once,CTSSQRRGVTSYNEQFF,TGCACCAGCAGCCAAAGGCGGGGGGTTACCTCCTACAATGAGCAGTTCTTC
.,TRBJ1-2,TRBV19,.,CASSGITGTAANYGYTF,TGTGCCAGTAGTGGGATAACCGGGACCGCTGCTAACTATGGCTACACCTTC
.,TRBJ2-5,TRBV9,once,CASSVAGTQETQYF,TGTGCCAGCAGCGTAGCGGGGACCCAAGAGACCCAGTACTTC
.,TRBJ1-2,TRBV6-5,medium-sized,CASSKTGVVGYTF,TGTGCCAGCAGTAAGACAGGAGTGGTCGGCTACACCTTC
TRBD1,TRBJ1-6,TRBV2,.,CASNPTGNYNSPLHF,TGTGCCAGCAATCCGACAGGGAACTATAATTCACCCCTCCACTTT
.,TRBJ1-5,TRBV28,.,CASSFGGPQHF,TGTGCCAGCAGTTTCGGGGGGCCCCAGCATTTT
TRBD1,TRBJ2-5,TRBV6-1,.,CASTRTGNGQETQYF,TGTGCCAGCACCCGGACAGGTAATGGGCAAGAGACCCAGTACTTC
TRBD2,TRBJ2-3,TRBV4-1,.,CASSQPGRGGPDTQYF,TGCGCCAGCAGCCAGCCCGGGAGGGGAGGCCCAGATACGCAGTATTTT
.,TRBJ2-7,TRBV7-9,medium-sized,CASSLSGAVYEQYF,TGTGCCAGCAGCTTATCAGGGGCCGTCTACGAGCAGTACTTC
.,TRBJ1-1,TRBV4-1,once,CASSQTGENTEAFF,TGCGCCAGCAGCCAAACGGGGGAGAACACTGAAGCTTTCTTT
.,TRBJ2-3,TRBV7-3,.,CASSSTVGGADTQYF,TGTGCCAGCAGCTCGACAGTGGGAGGTGCAGATACGCAGTATTTT
.,TRBJ2-4,TRBV10-3,.,CAISEQGKNIQYF,TGTGCCATCAGTGAACAGGGTAAAAACATTCAGTACTTC
.,TRBJ2-3,TRBV5-1,.,CASRQGGPDTQYF,TGCGCCAGCCGACAGGGAGGCCCAGATACGCAGTATTTT